The clone carrying this TCR beta chain was picked up a small number of times. What it binds is unknown. V was trimmed by 0 bases and J by 5 bases, leaving 10 bases between them. CDR1 is MNHEY, CDR2 SMNVEV, per germline (reference sequence). This CDR3 spans 14 amino acids. The record originates from a study of T cell repertoires in cytomegalovirus infection. TCRdb itself ran the reads through MiXCR, one entry per CDR3 protein. This table has approximately 1,000,000 distinct CDR3 sequences, roughly 30% appearing once. This clonotype was obtained from a human donor in good health (CMV status not recorded). Some clones in this sample may be carry-over from other donors' samples. Specimen: cultured CD8+ T cells from PBMCs, collected from culture after CMV antigen stimulation. V and J are TRBV27 and TRBJ1-2, with a tentative D call TRBD1 (5 bases). The CDR3 DNA is TGTGCCAGCAGTTTATCGGGGCCAAGATATGGCTACACCTTC. It encodes CASSLSGPRYGYTF.